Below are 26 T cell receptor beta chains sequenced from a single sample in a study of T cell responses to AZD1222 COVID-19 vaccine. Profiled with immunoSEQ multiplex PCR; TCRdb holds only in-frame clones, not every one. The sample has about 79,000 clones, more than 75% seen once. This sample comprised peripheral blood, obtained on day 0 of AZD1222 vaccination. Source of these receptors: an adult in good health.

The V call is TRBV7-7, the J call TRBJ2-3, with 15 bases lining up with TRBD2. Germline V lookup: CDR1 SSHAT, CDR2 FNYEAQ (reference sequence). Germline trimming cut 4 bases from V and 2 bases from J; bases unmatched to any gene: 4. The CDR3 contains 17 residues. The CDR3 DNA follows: TGTGCCAGCAGCTCAGGACTAGCGGGAGGGATCACAGATACGCAGTATTTT. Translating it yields CASSSGLAGGITDTQYF.

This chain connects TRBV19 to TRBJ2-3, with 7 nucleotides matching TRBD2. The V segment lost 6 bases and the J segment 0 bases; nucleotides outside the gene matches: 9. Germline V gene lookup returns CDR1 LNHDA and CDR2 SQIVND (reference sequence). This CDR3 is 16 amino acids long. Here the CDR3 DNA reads TGTGCCAGTAGGAACTGGAGCGGGGAGAGCACAGATACGCAGTATTTT. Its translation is CASRNWSGESTDTQYF.

CDR3 coding DNA: TGTGCCAGTAGTATCAAACCCTCTGGAAACACCATATATTTT. Amino acid sequence: CASSIKPSGNTIYF. This chain connects TRBV19 to TRBJ1-3; D gene uncertain. V was clipped by 3 bases and J by 0 bases, with 6 bases between them. The CDR3 has 14 residues. The germline CDR1 and CDR2 sequences are LNHDA and SQIVND (reference sequence).

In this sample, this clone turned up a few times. In DNA, the CDR3 is TGTGCCAGCTCCTCAACGAAGTCACCCCTCCACTTT. Translated, it gives CASSSTKSPLHF. V gene TRBV28 combines with J gene TRBJ1-6, with D hard to call. The CDR3 consists of 12 residues. V shed 8 bases and J shed 10 bases, with 12 bases lying between them. Per the germline V gene, CDR1 is MDHEN and CDR2 is SYDVKM. Full variable domain (outside the CDR3, taken from reference TRBV28 and TRBJ1-6): DVKVTQSSRYLVKRTGEKVFLECVQDMDHENMFWYRQDPGLGLRLIYFSYDVKMKEKGDIPEGYSVSREKKERFSLILESASTNQTSMYLCASSSTKSPLHFGNGTRLTVT.

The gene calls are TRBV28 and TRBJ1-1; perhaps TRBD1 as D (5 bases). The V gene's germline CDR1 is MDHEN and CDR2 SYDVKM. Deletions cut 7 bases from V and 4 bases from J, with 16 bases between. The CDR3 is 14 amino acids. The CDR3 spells CASIPKGDGTEAFF. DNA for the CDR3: TGTGCCAGCATTCCTAAAGGGGACGGCACTGAAGCTTTCTTT.

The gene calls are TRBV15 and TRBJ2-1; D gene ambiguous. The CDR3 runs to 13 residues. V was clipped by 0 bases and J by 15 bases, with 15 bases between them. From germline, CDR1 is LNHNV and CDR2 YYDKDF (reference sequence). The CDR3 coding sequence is TGTGCCACCAGCAGAGATGGGTCAAGCTTGCGGTTCTTC. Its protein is CATSRDGSSLRFF. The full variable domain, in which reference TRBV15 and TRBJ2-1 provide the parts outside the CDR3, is DAMVIQNPRYQVTQFGKPVTLSCSQTLNHNVMYWYQQKSSQAPKLLFHYYDKDFNNEADTPDNFQSRRPNTSFCFLDIRSPGLGDTAMYLCATSRDGSSLRFFGPGTRLTVL.

CDR3 coding DNA: TGTGCCAGCAGCGTCCAACCTGGGGCCCCGCCGAATAGCAATCAGCCCCAGCATTTT. Encoded protein: CASSVQPGAPPNSNQPQHF. V usage is TRBV7-6 and J usage is TRBJ1-5, with D possibly TRBD1 on 5 matching bases. The CDR3 spans 19 residues. The ends were cut back, 5 bases at V and 0 bases at J, with 23 bases in the middle. Germline V gene sequence: CDR1 SGHVS, CDR2 FNYEAQ.

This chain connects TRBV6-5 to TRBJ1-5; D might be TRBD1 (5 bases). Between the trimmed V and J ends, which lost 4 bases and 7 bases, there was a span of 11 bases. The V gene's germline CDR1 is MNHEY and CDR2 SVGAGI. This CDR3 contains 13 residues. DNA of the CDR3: TGTGCCAGCAGTTTCAGGGATTCCCAGCCCCAGCATTTT. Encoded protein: CASSFRDSQPQHF.

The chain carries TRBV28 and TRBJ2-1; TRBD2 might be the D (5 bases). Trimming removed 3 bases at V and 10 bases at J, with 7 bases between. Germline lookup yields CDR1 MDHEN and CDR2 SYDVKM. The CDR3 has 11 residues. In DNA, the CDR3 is TGTGCCAGCAGTTTGGGCGGGGAGCAGTTCTTC. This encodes CASSLGGEQFF.

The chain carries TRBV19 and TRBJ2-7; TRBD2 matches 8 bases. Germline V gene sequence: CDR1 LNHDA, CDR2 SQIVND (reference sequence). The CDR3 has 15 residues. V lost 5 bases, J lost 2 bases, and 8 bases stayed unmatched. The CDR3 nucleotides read TGTGCCAGTAGTCTCGGTAGCGGGGCTACCTACGAGCAGTACTTC. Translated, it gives CASSLGSGATYEQYF.

The CDR3 loop is CASSPLAALLPNSPLHF. The CDR3 DNA reads as TGTGCCAGCAGCCCCCTAGCAGCCCTTCTACCTAATTCACCCCTCCACTTT. The rearrangement uses TRBV11-2 and TRBJ1-6; D is unresolved. The V gene lost 5 bases and the J gene lost 6 bases, with 20 bases spanning the gap. The CDR3 totals 17 residues. Per germline, CDR1 SGHAT and CDR2 FQNNGV.

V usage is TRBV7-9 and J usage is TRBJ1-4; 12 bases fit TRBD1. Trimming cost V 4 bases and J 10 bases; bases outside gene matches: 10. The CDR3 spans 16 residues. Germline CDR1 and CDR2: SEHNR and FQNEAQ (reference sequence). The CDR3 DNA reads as TGTGCCAGCAGCTCGGCCGCCGGGACAGGGGGCGGAAAACTGTTTTTT. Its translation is CASSSAAGTGGGKLFF.

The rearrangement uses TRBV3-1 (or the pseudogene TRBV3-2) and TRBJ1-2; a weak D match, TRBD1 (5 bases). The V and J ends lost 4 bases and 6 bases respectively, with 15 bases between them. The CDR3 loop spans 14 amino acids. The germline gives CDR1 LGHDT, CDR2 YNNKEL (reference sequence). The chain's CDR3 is CASSLNQGMNGYTF. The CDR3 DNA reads TGTGCCAGCAGCCTAAATCAGGGAATGAATGGCTACACCTTC.

The DNA for the CDR3 is TGCAGCGTTGCGGCGGGAGGGCCGAGGGATACGCAGTATTTT. Translating it yields CSVAAGGPRDTQYF. The chain combines TRBV29-1 with TRBJ2-3; TRBD2 matches at 9 bases. The CDR3 loop spans 14 amino acids. The V gene's germline CDR1 is SQVTM and CDR2 ANQGSEA. The junction had 8 bases not matched to a gene; V was cut back by 4 bases and J by 6 bases.

For the CDR3, the DNA is TGTGCCAGCAGACTATCCGGGACAGGGGTCGTCGAGCAGTACTTC. Encoded protein: CASRLSGTGVVEQYF. V usage is TRBV6-5 and J usage is TRBJ2-7, with TRBD1 matching 10 bases. The length of the CDR3 is 15 residues. The J segment lost 6 bases and the V segment lost 6 bases, leaving 11 bases of the junction unmatched. Germline CDR1 is MNHEY and CDR2 is SVGAGI.

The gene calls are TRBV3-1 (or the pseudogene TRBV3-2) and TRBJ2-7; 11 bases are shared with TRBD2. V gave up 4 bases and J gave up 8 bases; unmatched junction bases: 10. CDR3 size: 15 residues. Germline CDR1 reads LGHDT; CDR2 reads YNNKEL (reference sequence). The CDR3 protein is CASSPPTSGSIKQYF. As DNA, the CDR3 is TGTGCCAGCAGCCCCCCCACTAGCGGGAGTATCAAGCAGTACTTC.

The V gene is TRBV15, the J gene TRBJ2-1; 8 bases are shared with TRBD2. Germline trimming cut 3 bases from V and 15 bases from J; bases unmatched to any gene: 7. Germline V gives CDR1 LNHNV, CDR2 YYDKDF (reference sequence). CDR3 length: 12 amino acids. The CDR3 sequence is CATSSGAGDPFF. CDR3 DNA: TGTGCCACCAGCAGTGGAGCGGGGGACCCGTTCTTC.

CDR3 nucleotide sequence: TGTGCCAGCAGGGGACAGGGGGAATCACCCCTCCACTTT. Its translation is CASRGQGESPLHF. The rearrangement links TRBV27 to TRBJ1-6, with 11 positions matching TRBD1. The CDR3 is 13 amino acids. Unmatched junction bases numbered 2, after V lost 6 bases and J lost 10 bases. CDR1 and CDR2 (germline): MNHEY, SMNVEV (reference sequence).

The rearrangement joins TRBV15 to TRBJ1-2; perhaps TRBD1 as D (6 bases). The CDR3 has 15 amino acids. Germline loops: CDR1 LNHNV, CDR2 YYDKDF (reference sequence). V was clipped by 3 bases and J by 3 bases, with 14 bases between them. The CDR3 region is CATSSGQPRHYGYTF. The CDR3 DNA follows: TGTGCCACCAGCAGCGGACAGCCCAGACACTATGGCTACACCTTC.

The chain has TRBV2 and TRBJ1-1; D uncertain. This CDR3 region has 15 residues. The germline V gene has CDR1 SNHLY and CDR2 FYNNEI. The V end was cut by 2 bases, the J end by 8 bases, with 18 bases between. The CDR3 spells CASSESHRALGEAFF. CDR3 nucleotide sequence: TGTGCCAGCAGTGAATCCCACCGGGCCCTCGGCGAAGCTTTCTTT.

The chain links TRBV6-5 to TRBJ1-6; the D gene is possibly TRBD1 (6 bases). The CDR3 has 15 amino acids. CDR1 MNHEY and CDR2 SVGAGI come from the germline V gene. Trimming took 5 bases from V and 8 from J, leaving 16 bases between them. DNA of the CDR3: TGTGCCAGCAGTATTAACAGGGCCGGAGATTCACCCCTCCACTTT. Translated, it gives CASSINRAGDSPLHF.

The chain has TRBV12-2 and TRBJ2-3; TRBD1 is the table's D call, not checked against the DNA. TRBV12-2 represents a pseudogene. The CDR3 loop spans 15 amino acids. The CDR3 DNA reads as TGTGCAAGTCCGGCAGGGCCAGGTTACACAGATACGCAGTATTTT. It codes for CASPAGPGYTDTQYF.

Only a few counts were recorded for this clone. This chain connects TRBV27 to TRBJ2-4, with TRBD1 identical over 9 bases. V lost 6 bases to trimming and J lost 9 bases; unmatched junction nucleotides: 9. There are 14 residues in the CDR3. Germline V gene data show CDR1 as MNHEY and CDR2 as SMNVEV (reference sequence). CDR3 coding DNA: TGTGCCAGCAGCCTTCGGGGGACAGGGTCCATTCAGTACTTC. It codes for CASSLRGTGSIQYF.

CDR3 coding DNA: TGTGCCACGGACAGTCTTCGGAGGTATCAGCCCCAGCATTTT. This sequence encodes CATDSLRRYQPQHF. This chain links TRBV19 with TRBJ1-5; tentative D call: TRBD1 (6 bases). CDR1 is LNHDA and CDR2 is SQIVND in the germline V gene (reference sequence). The V and J ends lost 10 bases and 5 bases respectively, with 18 bases between them. The CDR3 extends over 14 amino acids.

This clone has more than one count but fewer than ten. The CDR3 region is CASSRPGQGYGYTF. In nucleotides, the CDR3 is TGTGCCAGCAGCCGTCCGGGACAGGGGTATGGCTACACCTTC. V is TRBV5-5 and J is TRBJ1-2; 10 bases are a match to TRBD1. The CDR3 runs 14 residues. Trimming removed 4 bases from V and 5 bases from J; junction bases left unmatched: 5. Germline V CDR1 and CDR2: SGHKS, YYEKEE (reference sequence).

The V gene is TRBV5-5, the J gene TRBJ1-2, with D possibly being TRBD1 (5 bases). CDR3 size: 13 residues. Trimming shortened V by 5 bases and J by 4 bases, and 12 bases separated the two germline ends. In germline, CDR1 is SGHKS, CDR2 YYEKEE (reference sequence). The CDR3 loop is CASSPRQLYGYTF. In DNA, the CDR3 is TGTGCCAGCAGTCCCAGACAGCTCTATGGCTACACCTTC.